The 20 T cell receptor beta chains reported below all come from one sample, sequenced in a study of T cells after yellow fever vaccination. In TCRdb, the 5' RACE reads were re-called with MiXCR into one record per CDR3 protein. The sample carries about 330,000 distinct CDR3 sequences, roughly 8.4% recorded once. The sample consisted of PBMCs, taken about 49 days after the first yellow fever vaccination. All receptors come from a man aged 18-30 years who received the YFV17D yellow fever vaccine.

The chain links TRBV12-3 or TRBV12-4 to TRBJ2-1; 15 bases are a match to TRBD2. After removal of 5 bases from V and 6 bases from J, the junction contained 8 bases not matched to a gene. The CDR3 has 17 residues. In nucleotides, the CDR3 is TGTGCCAGCAGTCCTCGGACTAGCGGGGGGGTTAGCAATGAGCAGTTCTTC. It is translated as CASSPRTSGGVSNEQFF.

The V and J genes are TRBV10-3 and TRBJ1-5, with 7 bases that match TRBD1. The CDR3 sequence is 18 residues long. Germline lookup yields CDR1 ENHRY and CDR2 SYGVKD. V shed 3 bases, J shed 3 bases, and the junction held 14 bases outside the gene matches. The CDR3 DNA sequence: TGTGCCATCAGTGACACCAGACAGGGTACAGGGTACAATCAGCCCCAGCATTTT. Amino acids: CAISDTRQGTGYNQPQHF.

The rearrangement uses TRBV6-1 and TRBJ1-1; D is uncertain. CDR1 MNHNS and CDR2 SASEGT come from the germline V gene. This CDR3 has 14 amino acids. V shed 7 bases and J shed 1 base, with 13 bases lying between them. CDR3: CASNSPLANTEAFF. In nucleotides, the CDR3 is TGTGCCAGCAACTCCCCCCTAGCGAACACTGAAGCTTTCTTT.

This chain links TRBV15 with TRBJ2-7; 14 positions agree with TRBD2. The V segment lost 3 bases and the J segment 3 bases; nucleotides outside the gene matches: 16. Germline assignment: CDR1 LNHNV and CDR2 YYDKDF (reference sequence). The CDR3 sequence is 20 residues long. CDR3 loop: CATSSPHGLAGGHQDYEQYF. CDR3 DNA sequence: TGTGCCACCAGCAGTCCGCATGGACTAGCGGGGGGCCACCAAGACTACGAGCAGTACTTC.

This clonotype was detected ten times or more. The CDR3 region is CASSYGLAGLDEQFF. In DNA, the CDR3 is TGCGCCAGCAGCTACGGACTAGCGGGGTTAGATGAGCAGTTCTTC. V is TRBV5-1 and J is TRBJ2-1, with TRBD2 matching over 12 bases. The germline V gene encodes CDR1 SGHRS and CDR2 YFSETQ. J was trimmed by 8 bases and V by 3 bases; bases with no gene match: 6. The CDR3 extends over 15 amino acids.

This clonotype appeared many times. The CDR3 DNA follows: TGTGCCAGCAGCCCCGCTTGGAGCCGGTCCTACGAGCAGTACTTC. It encodes CASSPAWSRSYEQYF. This chain joins TRBV7-9 and TRBJ2-7; the D is unclear. This CDR3 has 15 residues. Trimming stripped 5 bases from V and 1 base from J, with 15 bases between. Per the germline V gene, CDR1 is SEHNR and CDR2 is FQNEAQ (reference sequence).

This clonotype was seen more than once but under ten times. The gene calls are TRBV7-2 and TRBJ2-3; 7 nucleotides align to TRBD1. The V and J ends lost 2 bases and 5 bases, in that order; junction bases with no gene match: 1. The CDR3 covers 13 residues. CDR1 is SGHTA, CDR2 FQGNSA, per germline. CDR3 amino acids: CASSLNRGDTQYF. The CDR3 DNA sequence: TGTGCCAGCAGCTTAAACAGGGGAGATACGCAGTATTTT.

This clonotype was seen a handful of times. The chain employs TRBV2 and TRBJ2-1, with D unresolved. V lost 10 bases, J lost 0 bases, and 16 bases lay in between. This CDR3 contains 15 residues. CDR1 and CDR2 from the germline V gene are SNHLY and FYNNEI. The CDR3 loop reads CANSLGLSSYNEQFF. DNA for the CDR3: TGTGCCAACTCGCTCGGGCTTAGCTCCTACAATGAGCAGTTCTTC.

This clonotype was detected many times. The rearrangement joins TRBV7-9 to TRBJ2-1; 10 bases are a match to TRBD2. The junction had 4 bases not matched to a gene; V was cut back by 2 bases and J by 6 bases. This CDR3 has 15 amino acids. Germline CDR1 SEHNR, CDR2 FQNEAQ (reference sequence). CDR3 region: CASSLNSGGTNEQFF. As DNA, the CDR3 is TGTGCCAGCAGCTTAAATAGCGGGGGGACCAATGAGCAGTTCTTC.

This clonotype was seen a few times. V and J are TRBV12-3 or TRBV12-4 and TRBJ2-5; D tentatively fits TRBD1 or TRBD2 (6 bases each). V was trimmed by 3 bases and J by 5 bases, leaving 13 bases between them. The CDR3 consists of 14 residues. The CDR3 bases are TGTGCCAGCAGTTTGCCCGGGGGCGGTGAGACCCAGTACTTC. This translates into CASSLPGGGETQYF.

This clonotype was detected only a few times. The CDR3 reads CASSQRASLSPYNEQFF. CDR3 bases: TGCGCCAGCAGCCAAAGGGCTAGCTTGAGTCCCTACAATGAGCAGTTCTTC. This sequence joins TRBV4-1 and TRBJ2-1; D might be TRBD2 (5 bases). This CDR3 has 17 residues. CDR1 and CDR2 (germline): MGHRA, YSYEKL. Between the trimmed V and J ends, which lost 2 bases and 2 bases, there was a span of 16 bases.

This clonotype was observed a handful of times. As DNA, the CDR3 is TGCGCCAGCAGCCAAGATCAAGACAAACCCTCCTACGAGCAGTACTTC. Encoded protein: CASSQDQDKPSYEQYF. J is TRBJ2-7 and V is TRBV4-1; D gene ambiguous. This CDR3 contains 16 residues. In germline, CDR1 is MGHRA, CDR2 YSYEKL. Trimming removed 0 bases at V and 0 bases at J, with 12 bases between.

The chain employs TRBV4-2 and TRBJ1-2; D ambiguous. This CDR3 has 12 residues. CDR1 is LGHNA, CDR2 YNFKEQ, per germline. Trimming removed 4 bases from V and 4 bases from J, with 7 bases in between. CDR3 region: CASSPMGYGYTF. The CDR3 coding sequence is TGTGCCAGCAGCCCAATGGGCTATGGCTACACCTTC.

The table lists this clonotype with a few counts. The J gene is TRBJ1-2, the V gene TRBV7-2; no clear D gene. CDR3 length equals 12 residues. The germline V gene has CDR1 SGHTA and CDR2 FQGNSA. The V and J ends lost 1 base and 7 bases respectively, with 7 bases between them. CDR3 coding DNA: TGTGCCAGCAGCTTAGATGACGTTGGCTACACCTTC. This codes for CASSLDDVGYTF.

This clonotype was counted between two and nine times. The chain employs TRBV7-2 and TRBJ2-5, with D maybe TRBD2 (6 bases). Germline-derived CDR1 and CDR2 are SGHTA and FQGNSA. The V gene lost 5 bases and the J gene lost 0 bases, with 13 bases spanning the gap. The CDR3 runs to 15 residues. CDR3 sequence reads: CASSPGGVYQETQYF. The CDR3 nucleotides are TGTGCCAGCAGCCCAGGCGGGGTGTACCAAGAGACCCAGTACTTC.

This clonotype was observed many times. The chain carries TRBV7-3 and TRBJ2-1, with 7 nucleotides matching TRBD2. The CDR3 consists of 14 residues. V was pared by 0 bases and J by 10 bases, with 6 bases of the junction left unmatched. Germline V gene sequence: CDR1 SGHTA, CDR2 FQGTGA. As DNA, the CDR3 is TGTGCCAGCAGCTTAACCCCGACTAGCTCCGAGCAGTTCTTC. Its protein is CASSLTPTSSEQFF.

This chain links TRBV6-1 with TRBJ2-7; 12 nucleotides align to TRBD2. V was pared by 1 base and J by 4 bases, with 5 bases of the junction left unmatched. The CDR3 is 16 residues long. From germline, CDR1 is MNHNS and CDR2 SASEGT. CDR3 nucleotides: TGTGCCAGCAGTGAAGAGGCTAGCGGGGGGGCATACGAGCAGTACGTC. Its translation: CASSEEASGGAYEQYV.

The genes are TRBV6-1 and TRBJ2-1, with unresolved D. This CDR3 comprises 13 residues. Germline loops: CDR1 MNHNS, CDR2 SASEGT. Trimming took 4 bases from V and 6 from J, leaving 10 bases between them. For the CDR3, the DNA is TGTGCCAGCAGTGTATCCTTGAGCAATGAGCAGTTCTTC. Translation gives CASSVSLSNEQFF.

This clonotype has a handful of counts. The chain is built from TRBV5-1 and TRBJ2-5, with D hard to call. V was cut by 0 bases and J by 5 bases, with 14 bases left in between. CDR1 and CDR2 from the germline V gene are SGHRS and YFSETQ. This CDR3 is 15 amino acids long. CDR3 residues: CASSLAATLGETQYF. For the CDR3, the DNA is TGCGCCAGCAGCTTGGCCGCGACCCTGGGGGAGACCCAGTACTTC.

The rearrangement uses TRBV20-1 and TRBJ1-6; maybe TRBD1 (6 bases). The V end was cut by 1 base, the J end by 7 bases, with 14 bases between. CDR3 length: 15 residues. CDR1 and CDR2 (germline): DFQATT, SNEGSKA (reference sequence). CDR3 protein: CSARAASGGNSPLHF. CDR3 in DNA: TGCAGTGCTAGAGCCGCCTCCGGGGGCAATTCACCCCTCCACTTT.